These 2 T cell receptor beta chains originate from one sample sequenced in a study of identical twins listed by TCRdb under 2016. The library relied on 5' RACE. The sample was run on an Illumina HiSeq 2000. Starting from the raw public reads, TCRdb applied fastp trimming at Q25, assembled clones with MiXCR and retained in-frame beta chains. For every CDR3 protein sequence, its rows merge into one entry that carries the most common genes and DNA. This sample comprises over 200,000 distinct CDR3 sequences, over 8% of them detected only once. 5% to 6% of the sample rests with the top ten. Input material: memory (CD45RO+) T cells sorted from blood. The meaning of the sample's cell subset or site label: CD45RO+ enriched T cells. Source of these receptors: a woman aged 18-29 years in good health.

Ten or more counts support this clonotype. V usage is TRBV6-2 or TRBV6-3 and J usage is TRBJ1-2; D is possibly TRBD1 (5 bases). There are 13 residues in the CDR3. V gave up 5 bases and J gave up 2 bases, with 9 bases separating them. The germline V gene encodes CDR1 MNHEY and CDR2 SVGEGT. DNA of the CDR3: TGTGCCAGCAGTCTGACAGAAAACTATGGCTACACCTTC. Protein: CASSLTENYGYTF.

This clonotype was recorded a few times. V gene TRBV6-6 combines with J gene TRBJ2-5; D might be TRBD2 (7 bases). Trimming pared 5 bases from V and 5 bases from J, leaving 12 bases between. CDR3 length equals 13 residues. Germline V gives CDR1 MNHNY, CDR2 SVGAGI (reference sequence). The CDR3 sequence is CASSRGAYETQYF. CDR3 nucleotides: TGTGCCAGCAGTCGGGGGGCTTATGAGACCCAGTACTTC.